This T cell receptor beta chain comes out of a study of blood T cell repertoires in COVID-19. The repertoire was sequenced with immunoSEQ multiplex PCR; TCRdb's copy has only in-frame clones and lacks some. The sample lists fewer than 150,000 clones, 88% occurring once. Trimming left V 0 bases short and J 10 bases short, with 13 bases between. In germline, CDR1 is LNHNV, CDR2 YYDKDF (reference sequence). The CDR3 sequence is 14 residues long. The sample was peripheral blood. The chain carries TRBV15 and TRBJ1-5; D gene ambiguous. This sequence originates from a woman aged 45 to 65 with active or convalescent COVID-19. As DNA, the CDR3 is TGTGCCACCAGCAGAGATCGGAGAGACGGCCCCCAGCATTTT. Encoded protein: CATSRDRRDGPQHF. The full variable domain, with the rest looked up from reference TRBV15 and TRBJ1-5, is DAMVIQNPRYQVTQFGKPVTLSCSQTLNHNVMYWYQQKSSQAPKLLFHYYDKDFNNEADTPDNFQSRRPNTSFCFLDIRSPGLGDTAMYLCATSRDRRDGPQHFGDGTRLSIL.